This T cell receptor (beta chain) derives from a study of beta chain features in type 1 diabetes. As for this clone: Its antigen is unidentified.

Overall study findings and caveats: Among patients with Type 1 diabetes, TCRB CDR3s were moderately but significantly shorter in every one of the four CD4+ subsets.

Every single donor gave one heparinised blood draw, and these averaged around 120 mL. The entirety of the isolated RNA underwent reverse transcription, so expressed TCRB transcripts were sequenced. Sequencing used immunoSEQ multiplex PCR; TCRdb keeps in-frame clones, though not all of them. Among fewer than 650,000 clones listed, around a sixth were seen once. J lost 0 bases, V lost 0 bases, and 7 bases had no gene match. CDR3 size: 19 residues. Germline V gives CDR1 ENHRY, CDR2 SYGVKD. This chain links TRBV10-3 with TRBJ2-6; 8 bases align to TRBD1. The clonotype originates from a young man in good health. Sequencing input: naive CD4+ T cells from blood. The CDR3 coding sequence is TGTGCCATCAGTGAGTCGAGGGGGACAGGTACCTCTGGGGCCAACGTCCTGACTTTC. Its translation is CAISESRGTGTSGANVLTF.